The 17 T cell receptor beta chains presented below share a single source sample, sequenced in a study of blood T cells in healthy people across ages. It was with a sample-barcoded 5' primer and a J-beta primer mix that a second PCR of roughly 7 to 12 cycles was run. TCRdb ran MiXCR on the 5' RACE reads and lists one entry per CDR3 protein. The data show 500,000 to 650,000 distinct CDR3 sequences, about 28% seen once. These data are also associated with another study on T cells of mothers and their children.

Sequenced: blood. These receptor sequences come from a boy aged 2-9 years in good health.

Details on this clonotype: The junction does not match germline at one end; this may be a read error. The gene calls are TRBV2 and TRBJ2-4, with unresolved D. There are 16 residues in the CDR3. CDR1 SNHLY and CDR2 FYNNEI come from the germline V gene. Here the CDR3 DNA reads TGTGCCAGCAGTGACGGTTGGGTCACATCCAAAAACATTCAATACTTC. It specifies CASSDGWVTSKNIQYF.

Remarks on this clonotype: At one of its ends the junction is not consistent with the germline gene, which may arise from a read error. V gene TRBV7-2 combines with J gene TRBJ1-2; D is perhaps TRBD1 (5 bases). The CDR3 consists of 14 residues. Per the germline V gene, CDR1 is SGHTA and CDR2 is FQGNSA. CDR3 loop: CASSLGRGNYGCTF. CDR3 DNA: TGTGCCAGCAGCTTAGGGAGGGGCAACTATGGCTGCACCTTC.

This clonotype was found a few times. The genes are TRBV5-6 and TRBJ2-4; tentative D call: TRBD1 (6 bases). The germline V and J ends were trimmed by 4 bases and 6 bases, with 17 bases remaining between them. CDR3 length equals 15 residues. Looked up from germline, CDR1 is SGHDT and CDR2 is YYEEEE. The CDR3 region has the DNA TGTGCCAGCAGCACCGGGACATCCCGGGGAAACATTCAGTACTTC. It codes for CASSTGTSRGNIQYF.

There are a few counts of this clonotype. The rearrangement uses TRBV14 and TRBJ1-1; D not resolved. The CDR3 runs 14 residues. Germline-derived CDR1 and CDR2 are SGHDN and FVKESK. V shed 4 bases and J shed 1 base, with 10 bases lying between them. CDR3 bases: TGTGCCAGCAGCCCGAAAACAGAGAACACTGAAGCTTTCTTT. This encodes CASSPKTENTEAFF.

For this clonotype: A much larger clone lies one base from this, so it may be a read error. The chain couples TRBV7-2 to TRBJ2-5; D not resolved. The CDR3 extends over 11 amino acids. In germline, CDR1 is SGHTA, CDR2 FQGNSA. V was shortened by 5 bases and J by 4 bases, with 5 bases between the two germline ends. The CDR3 DNA sequence: TGTGCCAGCAGCGCGATAGAGACCCAGTACTTC. Protein sequence: CASSAIETQYF.

The DNA of the CDR3 is TGTGCCAGCAGCCTTTACCCACTTTTGGGGCAGTACTTC. Translated: CASSLYPLLGQYF. J is TRBJ2-7 and V is TRBV11-2; D is undetermined. The germline gives CDR1 SGHAT, CDR2 FQNNGV. This CDR3 region has 13 residues. Trimming left V 5 bases short and J 9 bases short, with 17 bases between.

In this sample, this clonotype turned up a few times. The chain recombines TRBV12-3 or TRBV12-4 with TRBJ2-2; the match to TRBD1 covers 9 bases. CDR3 length: 19 residues. Trimming took 2 bases from V and 5 from J; bases not matched to a gene: 15. The CDR3 sequence is CASSLKGLAGGTGTGELFF. The CDR3 coding sequence is TGTGCCAGCAGTTTAAAGGGTTTAGCGGGCGGGACAGGGACCGGGGAGCTGTTTTTT.

The V and J genes are TRBV29-1 and TRBJ1-1, with 7 bases lining up with TRBD1. The V gene's germline CDR1 is SQVTM and CDR2 ANQGSEA. The CDR3 is 12 residues long. J lost 5 bases, V lost 4 bases, and 4 bases had no gene match. The CDR3 protein is CSVVQGWTEAFF. The CDR3 DNA is TGCAGCGTTGTACAGGGGTGGACTGAAGCTTTCTTT.

The chain carries TRBV11-2 and TRBJ2-1, with 12 bases lining up with TRBD2. From germline, CDR1 is SGHAT and CDR2 FQNNGV. The ends lost 3 bases at V and 6 bases at J; junction bases unmatched: 6. The CDR3 is made up of 16 amino acids. CDR3 sequence reads: CASSFSLLAGGNEQFF. The CDR3 DNA follows: TGTGCCAGCAGCTTTAGTTTACTAGCGGGGGGCAATGAGCAGTTCTTC.

In this sample, this clonotype turned up once. The gene calls are TRBV10-1 and TRBJ2-7; D is ambiguous. The CDR3 is 16 amino acids. Trimming stripped 3 bases from V and 1 base from J, with 16 bases between. Germline CDR1 reads WNHNN; CDR2 reads SYGVQD (reference sequence). CDR3 sequence: CASSEILGNISYEQYF. The CDR3 region has the DNA TGCGCCAGCAGTGAAATTCTAGGAAACATTTCCTACGAGCAGTACTTC.

This clonotype was counted only a few times. V and J are TRBV5-1 and TRBJ2-7; no clear D gene. This CDR3 is built from 15 residues. The germline V gene has CDR1 SGHRS and CDR2 YFSETQ. The V and J ends lost 4 bases and 0 bases respectively, with 14 bases between them. The CDR3 reads CASSLNSITSYEQYF. DNA of the CDR3: TGCGCCAGCAGCCTCAACAGTATTACCTCCTACGAGCAGTACTTC.

A few counts support this clonotype. The V call is TRBV6-2 or TRBV6-3, the J call TRBJ2-1, with 12 bases fitting TRBD2. Germline-derived CDR1 and CDR2 are MNHEY and SVGEGT. V shed 6 bases and J 5 bases; nucleotides not matched to a gene: 11. This CDR3 comprises 17 residues. CDR3 nucleotides: TGTGCCAGCAGCACTAGCGGGAGGTTAGTTCGCCACAATGAGCAGTTCTTC. Its protein is CASSTSGRLVRHNEQFF.

This clonotype was observed a few times. V gene TRBV5-6 combines with J gene TRBJ1-2; 8 bases are a match to TRBD1. J gave up 0 bases and V 5 bases, and 6 bases lay outside the gene matches. Germline V gives CDR1 SGHDT, CDR2 YYEEEE. The CDR3 has 15 amino acids. This CDR3 reads CASRVQGVSNYGYTF. The CDR3 DNA reads TGTGCCAGCAGAGTACAGGGGGTATCTAACTATGGCTACACCTTC.

This clonotype has just a few counts. This chain links TRBV25-1 with TRBJ1-1; 12 nucleotides line up with TRBD1. Per the germline V gene, CDR1 is MGHDK and CDR2 is SYGVNS. CDR3 length: 16 amino acids. The J segment lost 0 bases and the V segment lost 4 bases, leaving 3 bases of the junction unmatched. The CDR3 DNA reads TGTGCCAGCAGTGGGGGACAGGGGGCTCTGAACACTGAAGCTTTCTTT. Encoded protein: CASSGGQGALNTEAFF. Drawing the rest from reference TRBV25-1 and TRBJ1-1, the complete variable domain is EADIYQTPRYLVIGTGKKITLECSQTMGHDKMYWYQQDPGMELHLIHYSYGVNSTEKGDLSSESTVSRIRTEHFPLTLESARPSHTSQYLCASSGGQGALNTEAFFGQGTRLTVV.

The CDR3 DNA sequence: TGTGCCAGCAGCCCATCGACAGGGGAGAACACTGAAGCTTTCTTT. Protein sequence: CASSPSTGENTEAFF. This rearrangement joins TRBV7-8 to TRBJ1-1, with TRBD1 matching 8 bases. This CDR3 comprises 15 residues. The germline V gene has CDR1 SGHVS and CDR2 FQNEAQ. The V segment lost 5 bases and the J segment 1 base; nucleotides outside the gene matches: 6. The entire variable domain, with the rest obtained from reference TRBV7-8 and TRBJ1-1, is as follows: GAGVSQSPRYKVAKRGQDVALRCDPISGHVSLFWYQQALGQGPEFLTYFQNEAQLDKSGLPSDRFFAERPEGSVSTLKIQRTQQEDSAVYLCASSPSTGENTEAFFGQGTRLTVV.

In this sample, this clonotype turned up a few times. This clone may be a read error of a much larger clone one base away. V usage is TRBV28 and J usage is TRBJ1-6, with D uncertain. Germline V gene data show CDR1 as MDHEN and CDR2 as SYDVKM. CDR3 size: 15 residues. Deletions cut 6 bases from V and 2 bases from J, with 11 bases between. The CDR3 DNA reads as TGTGCCAGCAGAACCCACAGCCCCTATAATTCACCCCTCCACTTT. As protein: CASRTHSPYNSPLHF.

This clonotype appeared a few times. The chain joins TRBV11-2 to TRBJ2-1, with D perhaps TRBD1 (6 bases). CDR1 and CDR2 (germline): SGHAT, FQNNGV. The ends were cut back, 5 bases at V and 8 bases at J, with 19 bases in the middle. This CDR3 is 15 amino acids long. The CDR3 loop is CASSQGKGKGHEQFF. The CDR3 nucleotides read TGTGCCAGCAGCCAGGGGAAGGGAAAAGGCCATGAGCAGTTCTTC.